The 21 T cell receptor beta chains in this list originate from one sample, sequenced in a study of regulatory T cells in long-lasting Graves disease. Indicated time point: persistent/refractory GD, antithyroid drugs over 5 years with positive TRAb. Preparation of the TCR library used RNA extracted from PBMCs. HTBI primers from iRepertoire and Arm-PCR of CDR3 regions yielded the TCR beta libraries. MiXCR, applied by TCRdb to the multiplex PCR reads, yields one record per CDR3 protein. The sample contains some 470,000 distinct CDR3 sequences, about 22% of which appear only once. The starting material was peripheral blood mononuclear cells (PBMCs), obtained when the disease was refractory, from a patient treated with antithyroid drugs. The receptors shown here come from a female donor with Graves disease.

The chain recombines TRBV27 with TRBJ1-5; 8 bases fit TRBD1. The V segment lost 11 bases and the J segment 1 base; nucleotides outside the gene matches: 10. Germline V CDR1 and CDR2: MNHEY, SMNVEV (reference sequence). There are 15 residues in the CDR3. CDR3 sequence: CAGGWTGSSNQPQHF. The CDR3 DNA sequence: TGTGCCGGCGGCTGGACAGGGTCCAGCAATCAGCCCCAGCATTTT.

There are a few counts of this clonotype. This chain links TRBV6-1 with TRBJ2-2, with D possibly matching TRBD1 (6 bases). The V gene lost 6 bases and the J gene lost 1 base, with 12 bases spanning the gap. The germline V gene has CDR1 MNHNS and CDR2 SASEGT. This CDR3 region has 15 residues. The CDR3 nucleotides read TGTGCCAGCAGCGTAGACAGGCTGAACACCGGGGAGCTGTTTTTT. Translation gives CASSVDRLNTGELFF.

This clonotype was counted ten times or more. This chain joins TRBV19 and TRBJ1-4, with 8 bases matching TRBD1. The junction had 3 bases not matched to a gene; V was cut back by 1 base and J by 8 bases. Looked up from germline, CDR1 is LNHDA and CDR2 is SQIVND (reference sequence). The CDR3 spans 14 residues. The CDR3 coding sequence is TGTGCCAGTAGTATAGTGTCAGGGGGCGAAAAACTGTTTTTT. It specifies CASSIVSGGEKLFF.

V usage is TRBV3-1 and J usage is TRBJ1-1; weak D call: TRBD1 (6 bases). The V end was cut by 6 bases, the J end by 1 base, with 12 bases between. Germline V CDR1 and CDR2: LGHDT, YNNKEL (reference sequence). The CDR3 totals 14 residues. CDR3 in DNA: TGTGCCAGCAGTTGGGACACCCGGAACACTGAAGCTTTCTTT. Its protein is CASSWDTRNTEAFF.

This chain links TRBV7-8 with TRBJ2-6, with 7 bases matching TRBD2. Matching the DNA end better, TRBJ2-5 makes the J call doubtful. Germline-derived CDR1 and CDR2 are SGHVS and FQNEAQ. The CDR3 is 16 residues long. CDR3 amino acids: CASGYHTIRGDETQYF. The DNA of the CDR3 is TGTGCCAGCGGCTATCACACAATACGGGGGGATGAGACCCAGTACTTC.

This clonotype showed up many times. The chain carries TRBV12-3 or TRBV12-4 and TRBJ1-6; TRBD1 might be the D (6 bases). The CDR3 covers 13 residues. V lost 5 bases and J lost 5, with 7 bases in between. The CDR3 nucleotides read TGTGCCAGCAGTGGACAGAATAATTCACCCCTCCACTTT. Amino acid sequence: CASSGQNNSPLHF.

This sequence joins TRBV19 and TRBJ1-5; D unclear. Trimming stripped 8 bases from V and 1 base from J, with 15 bases between. The germline V gene has CDR1 LNHDA and CDR2 SQIVND (reference sequence). The CDR3 covers 15 residues. CDR3 loop: CASSSAPGSNQPQHF. In DNA, the CDR3 is TGTGCCAGTTCATCAGCCCCAGGAAGCAATCAGCCCCAGCATTTT. Full variable domain (remainder filled in from reference TRBV19 and TRBJ1-5): DGGITQSPKYLFRKEGQNVTLSCEQNLNHDAMYWYRQDPGQGLRLIYYSQIVNDFQKGDIAEGYSVSREKKESFPLTVTSAQKNPTAFYLCASSSAPGSNQPQHFGDGTRLSIL.

The sample holds a few counts of this clonotype. The CDR3 protein is CASSTISGTSVYEQYF. The CDR3 DNA reads TGTGCCAGCAGTACAATTTCCGGGACTAGCGTCTACGAGCAGTACTTC. This sequence joins TRBV27 and TRBJ2-7, with 10 bases aligning to TRBD2. Germline CDR1 MNHEY, CDR2 SMNVEV (reference sequence). V shed 5 bases, J shed 3 bases, and the junction held 10 bases outside the gene matches. The CDR3 consists of 16 residues.

The chain employs TRBV5-1 and TRBJ2-5; 8 nucleotides agree with TRBD1. Germline V gene sequence: CDR1 SGHRS, CDR2 YFSETQ. J lost 4 bases, V lost 0 bases, and 5 bases had no gene match. The CDR3 is made up of 15 amino acids. The CDR3 here is CASSLGDRGPETQYF. The DNA for the CDR3 is TGCGCCAGCAGCTTGGGCGACAGGGGACCAGAGACCCAGTACTTC. Complete variable domain (other parts from reference TRBV5-1 and TRBJ2-5): KAGVTQTPRYLIKTRGQQVTLSCSPISGHRSVSWYQQTPGQGLQFLFEYFSETQRNKGNFPGRFSGRQFSNSRSEMNVSTLELGDSALYLCASSLGDRGPETQYFGPGTRLLVL.

V usage is TRBV7-8 and J usage is TRBJ2-7; D not certain. The germline CDR1 and CDR2 sequences are SGHVS and FQNEAQ. The ends were cut back, 0 bases at V and 2 bases at J, with 11 bases in the middle. CDR3 length equals 15 residues. The CDR3 DNA follows: TGTGCCAGCAGCTTAGCCGGGCGGACGACCTACGAGCAGTACTTC. Translation gives CASSLAGRTTYEQYF.

Only a few counts were recorded for this clonotype. This chain joins TRBV29-1 and TRBJ2-7, with 7 bases fitting TRBD1. This CDR3 has 15 amino acids. CDR1 and CDR2 (germline): SQVTM, ANQGSEA. V shed 7 bases and J 2 bases; nucleotides not matched to a gene: 14. CDR3 DNA: TGCAGCGCCCAACATGGGGCAGGGGGACCCTACGAGCAGTACTTC. Protein sequence: CSAQHGAGGPYEQYF.

This clonotype was counted at least ten times. The rearrangement uses TRBV11-2 and TRBJ1-5; D remains unclear. The CDR3 covers 16 residues. V was shortened by 1 base and J by 0 bases, with 10 bases between the two germline ends. The germline V gene has CDR1 SGHAT and CDR2 FQNNGV. The CDR3 region has the DNA TGTGCCAGCAGCTTAGCTCGCAGTTATAGCAATCAGCCCCAGCATTTT. Protein: CASSLARSYSNQPQHF.

The chain combines TRBV5-5 with TRBJ2-3, with TRBD1 as a possible D gene (6 bases). The CDR3 sequence is 18 residues long. V shed 1 base and J shed 1 base, with 19 bases lying between them. Per the germline V gene, CDR1 is SGHKS and CDR2 is YYEKEE (reference sequence). The CDR3: CASSLTTPYRVGTDTQYF. The CDR3, as DNA: TGTGCCAGCAGCTTGACGACACCCTACAGGGTTGGCACAGATACGCAGTATTTT. The full variable domain, in which reference TRBV5-5 and TRBJ2-3 provide the parts outside the CDR3, is DAGVTQSPTHLIKTRGQQVTLRCSPISGHKSVSWYQQVLGQGPQFIFQYYEKEERGRGNFPDRFSARQFPNYSSELNVNALLLGDSALYLCASSLTTPYRVGTDTQYFGPGTRLTVL.

The chain joins TRBV10-3 to TRBJ1-6; D not certain. Germline assignment: CDR1 ENHRY and CDR2 SYGVKD. The CDR3 covers 14 residues. Trimming pared 3 bases from V and 3 bases from J, leaving 6 bases between. The CDR3 region is CAISDPGYNSPLHF. In nucleotides, the CDR3 is TGTGCCATCAGTGACCCAGGCTATAATTCACCCCTCCACTTT.

CDR3 residues: CSAIGGGAVAKNIQYF. Written as DNA, the CDR3 is TGCAGTGCTATTGGCGGGGGGGCGGTAGCCAAAAACATTCAGTACTTC. This rearrangement joins TRBV20-1 to TRBJ2-4, with 9 bases aligning to TRBD2. Per the germline V gene, CDR1 is DFQATT and CDR2 is SNEGSKA (reference sequence). V was clipped by 4 bases and J by 0 bases; unmatched bases: 7. The CDR3 runs 16 residues.

The rearrangement joins TRBV5-1 to TRBJ2-3; tentatively, D is TRBD1 (7 bases). Germline CDR1 and CDR2: SGHRS and YFSETQ. The CDR3 sequence is 15 residues long. V was shortened by 5 bases and J by 2 bases, with 15 bases between the two germline ends. CDR3 amino acids: CASRPEGQTTDTQYF. CDR3 DNA sequence: TGCGCCAGCAGACCGGAGGGACAGACCACAGATACGCAGTATTTT.

Written as DNA, the CDR3 is TGTGCCAGCAGTTACTCTGCGGGGCAGGGGACCTACGAGCAGTACTTC. Its protein is CASSYSAGQGTYEQYF. The chain joins TRBV6-5 to TRBJ2-7; either TRBD1 or TRBD2 may fit D (6 bases each). V was trimmed by 0 bases and J by 2 bases, leaving 14 bases between them. CDR1 and CDR2 (germline): MNHEY, SVGAGI. The CDR3 loop spans 16 amino acids.

V and J are TRBV7-2 and TRBJ2-7; no reliable D call. CDR1 and CDR2 from the germline V gene are SGHTA and FQGNSA. The V end was cut by 1 base, the J end by 5 bases, with 9 bases between. The CDR3 is 13 amino acids. Written as DNA, the CDR3 is TGTGCCAGCAGCTTAGAGCCGTGGGACGAGCAGTACTTC. The encoded protein is CASSLEPWDEQYF.

The chain links TRBV30 to TRBJ1-4; 10 bases are a match to TRBD1. The CDR3 contains 14 residues. Germline CDR1 reads GTSNPN; CDR2 reads SVGIG (reference sequence). The J segment lost 8 bases and the V segment lost 2 bases, leaving 5 bases of the junction unmatched. The CDR3, as DNA: TGTGCCTGGAGTCCGGGACAGGGGTCAGAAAAACTGTTTTTT. This sequence encodes CAWSPGQGSEKLFF. Supplemented by reference TRBV30 and TRBJ1-4, the full variable domain reads SQTIHQWPATLVQPVGSPLSLECTVEGTSNPNLYWYRQAAGRGLQLLFYSVGIGQISSEVPQNLSASRPQDRQFILSSKKLLLSDSGFYLCAWSPGQGSEKLFFGSGTQLSVL.

This clonotype was found many times. V gene TRBV28 combines with J gene TRBJ1-5, with D unclear. V lost 7 bases and J 0 bases, leaving 19 bases between the germline ends. The V gene's germline CDR1 is MDHEN and CDR2 SYDVKM. This CDR3 has 17 residues. The CDR3 loop reads CASTLEFFTDSNQPQHF. DNA for the CDR3: TGTGCCAGCACCCTAGAGTTCTTTACCGATAGCAATCAGCCCCAGCATTTT.

This clonotype was seen repeatedly, ten times or more. The chain employs TRBV28 and TRBJ2-7; 7 bases fit TRBD2. CDR1 MDHEN and CDR2 SYDVKM come from the germline V gene. Trimming took 3 bases from V and 3 from J; bases not matched to a gene: 5. The CDR3 contains 14 residues. The CDR3 DNA reads TGTGCCAGCAGTTTTCAACGGGAGGACTACGAGCAGTACTTC. This codes for CASSFQREDYEQYF.